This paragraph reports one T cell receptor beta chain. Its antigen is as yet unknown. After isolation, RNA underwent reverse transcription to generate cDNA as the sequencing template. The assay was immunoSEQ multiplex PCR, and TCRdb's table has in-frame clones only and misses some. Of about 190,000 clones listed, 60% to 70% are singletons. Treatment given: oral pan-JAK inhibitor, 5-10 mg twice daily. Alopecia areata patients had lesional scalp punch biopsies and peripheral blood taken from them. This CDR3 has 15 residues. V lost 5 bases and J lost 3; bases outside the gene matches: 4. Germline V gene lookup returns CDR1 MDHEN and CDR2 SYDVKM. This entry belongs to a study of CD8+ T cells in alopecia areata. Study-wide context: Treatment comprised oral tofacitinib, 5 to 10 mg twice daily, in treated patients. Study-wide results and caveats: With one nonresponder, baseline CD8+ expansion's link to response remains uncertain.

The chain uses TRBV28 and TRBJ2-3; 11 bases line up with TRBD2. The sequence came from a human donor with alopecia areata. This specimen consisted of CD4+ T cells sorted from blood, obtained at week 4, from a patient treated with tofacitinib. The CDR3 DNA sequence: TGTGCCAGCAGTGGCGGGACTAGCGGTACAGATACGCAGTATTTT. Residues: CASSGGTSGTDTQYF. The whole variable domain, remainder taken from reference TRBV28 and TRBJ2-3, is DVKVTQSSRYLVKRTGEKVFLECVQDMDHENMFWYRQDPGLGLRLIYFSYDVKMKEKGDIPEGYSVSREKKERFSLILESASTNQTSMYLCASSGGTSGTDTQYFGPGTRLTVL.